These 22 T cell receptor beta chains share one sample of origin, sequenced in a study of T cell responses to AZD1222 COVID-19 vaccine. This table comes from immunoSEQ multiplex PCR, and its TCRdb copy is limited to in-frame clones, with some not included. The sample gives roughly 110,000 clones, over 80% of which show up once; roughly 8.7% is in the top ten. This specimen was peripheral blood, taken 28 days after the second AZD1222 dose. The receptor source for this set is an adult who received the AZD1222 COVID-19 vaccine.

The V gene is TRBV10-3, the J gene TRBJ1-5, with D maybe TRBD1 (6 bases). Germline V CDR1 and CDR2: ENHRY, SYGVKD. Between the trimmed V and J ends, which lost 6 bases and 2 bases, there was a span of 14 bases. This CDR3 spans 15 amino acids. The CDR3 DNA is TGTGCCATCAGCCCCTCGGCAGGGGGCAATCAGCCCCAGCATTTT. Translated: CAISPSAGGNQPQHF.

This chain joins TRBV4-3 and TRBJ2-2; 11 positions match TRBD2. V lost 0 bases and J lost 1; bases outside the gene matches: 4. The CDR3 length is 18 residues. CDR1 and CDR2 (germline): LGHNA, YSLEER. The CDR3 bases are TGCGCCAGCAGCCAAGAAACTAGCGGGAGTTGGAACACCGGGGAGCTGTTTTTT. Protein product: CASSQETSGSWNTGELFF.

The chain employs TRBV7-9 and TRBJ1-6; D gene uncertain. The CDR3 length is 14 residues. In germline, CDR1 is SEHNR, CDR2 FQNEAQ (reference sequence). Trimming shortened V by 1 base and J by 7 bases, and 8 bases separated the two germline ends. CDR3 bases: TGTGCCAGCAGCTTAGAGGGCCCAAATTCACCCCTCCACTTT. As protein: CASSLEGPNSPLHF.

This rearrangement joins TRBV5-4 to TRBJ2-7; 10 bases fit TRBD2. CDR3 size: 16 residues. V lost 0 bases to trimming and J lost 3 bases; unmatched junction nucleotides: 6. CDR1 and CDR2 (germline): SGHNT, YYREEE (reference sequence). This CDR3 is CASSLGLAGANYEQYF. The CDR3 DNA reads as TGTGCCAGCAGCTTGGGGCTAGCGGGAGCTAACTACGAGCAGTACTTC.

The rearrangement uses TRBV6-2 or TRBV6-3 and TRBJ2-1, with no clear D. CDR1 is MNHEY, CDR2 SVGEGT, per germline. CDR3 size: 13 residues. Trimming removed 2 bases at V and 7 bases at J, with 9 bases between. CDR3 region: CASSYVDKNEQFF. The CDR3 DNA is TGTGCCAGCAGTTACGTCGACAAAAATGAGCAGTTCTTC.

The V gene is TRBV6-5, the J gene TRBJ2-5; D tentatively reads TRBD1 or TRBD2 (5 bases each). V shed 4 bases and J shed 4 bases, with 19 bases lying between them. This CDR3 spans 16 amino acids. The germline V gene encodes CDR1 MNHEY and CDR2 SVGAGI. The CDR3 DNA sequence: TGTGCCAGCAGTTCCCGTCGGGACGGGTCGGGAGAGACCCAGTACTTC. Translated: CASSSRRDGSGETQYF.

The V call is TRBV6-4, the J call TRBJ1-2; the D is unclear. CDR3 length: 12 residues. The V gene's germline CDR1 is MRHNA and CDR2 SNTAGT. V lost 2 bases and J lost 10, with 11 bases in between. CDR3 protein: CASSDSGRAYTF. The CDR3 bases are TGTGCCAGCAGTGACAGCGGACGGGCCTACACCTTC.

The gene calls are TRBV7-9 and TRBJ2-6, with a tentative D call TRBD1 (6 bases). This CDR3 spans 12 amino acids. Trimming shortened V by 6 bases and J by 17 bases, and 17 bases separated the two germline ends. Germline V gene sequence: CDR1 SEHNR, CDR2 FQNEAQ (reference sequence). The DNA of the CDR3 is TGTGCCAGCAGTTTCGACAGGAGCTTTATGACTTTC. Translation gives CASSFDRSFMTF.

The chain combines TRBV9 with TRBJ2-1, with 9 bases lining up with TRBD2. This CDR3 is 15 amino acids long. CDR1 is SGDLS, CDR2 YYNGEE, per germline. The ends lost 2 bases at V and 6 bases at J; junction bases unmatched: 6. The CDR3 spells CASSVIAGVGNEQFF. The CDR3, as DNA: TGTGCCAGCAGCGTGATAGCGGGAGTAGGCAATGAGCAGTTCTTC.

The sample holds one count of this clone. This chain joins TRBV29-1 and TRBJ2-5, with D perhaps TRBD1 (5 bases). The V and J ends lost 3 bases and 5 bases respectively, with 7 bases between them. The germline V gene encodes CDR1 SQVTM and CDR2 ANQGSEA. CDR3 length: 11 residues. The CDR3 DNA is TGCAGCGTTGACAGGGCGGAGACCCAGTACTTC. Translation gives CSVDRAETQYF.

The chain uses TRBV7-3 and TRBJ2-7; possible D gene TRBD2, 6 bases. The CDR3 has 14 amino acids. Trimming left V 2 bases short and J 3 bases short, with 11 bases between. Germline CDR1 SGHTA, CDR2 FQGTGA. CDR3 coding DNA: TGTGCCAGCAGCTTAGGGGTAGCGGACTACGAGCAGTACTTC. Translated: CASSLGVADYEQYF.

The rearrangement uses TRBV4-2 and TRBJ1-1; TRBD1 is a possible D gene (5 bases). Germline V gives CDR1 LGHNA, CDR2 YNFKEQ. V was clipped by 0 bases and J by 2 bases, with 16 bases between them. CDR3 size: 17 residues. Written as DNA, the CDR3 is TGTGCCAGCAGCCAAGAATTTTTACTCGGGGGTAACACTGAAGCTTTCTTT. This translates into CASSQEFLLGGNTEAFF.

The chain carries TRBV7-8 and TRBJ1-1, with 8 bases fitting TRBD1. V lost 6 bases, J lost 2 bases, and 5 bases stayed unmatched. Germline-derived CDR1 and CDR2 are SGHVS and FQNEAQ. The CDR3 runs 14 residues. In DNA, the CDR3 is TGTGCCAGCAGTAGAGACAGGGGAAACACTGAAGCTTTCTTT. As protein: CASSRDRGNTEAFF.

The chain has TRBV2 and TRBJ1-1, with 8 bases identical to TRBD1. CDR3 size: 14 residues. V was pared by 9 bases and J by 4 bases, with 10 bases of the junction left unmatched. Per the germline V gene, CDR1 is SNHLY and CDR2 is FYNNEI. CDR3 in DNA: TGTGCCAGTAACAGGGGGGAAGTGGGCACTGAAGCTTTCTTT. This translates into CASNRGEVGTEAFF. Together with reference TRBV2 and TRBJ1-1, the CDR3 gives the full variable domain: EPEVTQTPSHQVTQMGQEVILRCVPISNHLYFYWYRQILGQKVEFLVSFYNNEISEKSEIFDDQFSVERPDGSNFTLKIRSTKLEDSAMYFCASNRGEVGTEAFFGQGTRLTVV.

This clone was seen just once. V gene TRBV24-1 combines with J gene TRBJ1-1; TRBD1 aligns across 9 bases. The CDR3 is 14 amino acids. After removal of 3 bases from V and 4 bases from J, the junction contained 2 bases not matched to a gene. CDR1 and CDR2 (germline): KGHDR, SFDVKD. The CDR3 spells CATSDADRGTEAFF. The CDR3 coding sequence is TGTGCCACCAGTGATGCGGACAGGGGCACTGAAGCTTTCTTT.

The rearrangement joins TRBV20-1 to TRBJ2-1, with TRBD2 matching over 8 bases. Germline CDR1 reads DFQATT; CDR2 reads SNEGSKA (reference sequence). The CDR3 contains 13 residues. V was pared by 3 bases and J by 7 bases, with 5 bases of the junction left unmatched. The CDR3 DNA is TGCAGTGCTAGTCCACGCGGGGGGAATGAGCAGTTCTTC. This gives the protein CSASPRGGNEQFF.

This chain links TRBV3-1 (or the pseudogene TRBV3-2) with TRBJ1-2; the D gene is possibly TRBD1 (5 bases). V shed 0 bases and J shed 2 bases, with 10 bases lying between them. CDR1 and CDR2 from the germline V gene are LGHDT and YNNKEL (reference sequence). The CDR3 is 15 amino acids. The CDR3 sequence: CASSQDLQGNYGYTF. The CDR3 bases are TGTGCCAGCAGCCAAGATCTCCAGGGAAACTATGGCTACACCTTC.

The chain is built from TRBV10-3 and TRBJ1-5; the D is unclear. The CDR3 totals 13 residues. CDR1 and CDR2 (germline): ENHRY, SYGVKD. Trimming left V 6 bases short and J 5 bases short, with 11 bases between. The DNA of the CDR3 is TGTGCCATCAGAAGCGCGAGTGATCAGCCCCAGCATTTT. Translation gives CAIRSASDQPQHF.

The chain uses TRBV4-3 and TRBJ2-5, with D perhaps given as TRBD1 or TRBD2 (5 bases each). The V end lost 1 base, the J end lost 2 bases, and 11 bases lay between the germline ends. The CDR3 contains 15 residues. Germline CDR1 and CDR2: LGHNA and YSLEER. CDR3: CASSQAGRLQETQYF. Here the CDR3 DNA reads TGCGCCAGCAGCCAAGCGGGACGGCTGCAAGAGACCCAGTACTTC.

The chain uses TRBV6-5 and TRBJ1-2; 9 bases map to TRBD1. V shed 6 bases, J shed 8 bases, and the junction held 7 bases outside the gene matches. Germline V lookup: CDR1 MNHEY, CDR2 SVGAGI. The CDR3 spans 13 residues. This chain's CDR3 is CASSPTGGWGYTF. In DNA form, the CDR3 reads TGTGCCAGCAGCCCAACAGGGGGCTGGGGCTACACCTTC.

V usage is TRBV13 and J usage is TRBJ2-7; TRBD2 matches at 12 bases. The CDR3 runs to 17 residues. Germline V gene sequence: CDR1 PRHDT, CDR2 FYEKMQ (reference sequence). Germline trimming cut 0 bases from V and 3 bases from J; bases unmatched to any gene: 6. CDR3 nucleotides: TGTGCCAGCAGCTTAGGGGGACTAGCGGGCGTTAGCTACGAGCAGTACTTC. This codes for CASSLGGLAGVSYEQYF.

The genes are TRBV19 and TRBJ1-2; D is unresolved. In germline, CDR1 is LNHDA, CDR2 SQIVND (reference sequence). This CDR3 has 16 residues. Deletions cut 5 bases from V and 7 bases from J, with 23 bases between. The CDR3 loop reads CASSAYPPRAGRGYTF. The DNA of the CDR3 is TGTGCCAGTAGTGCCTACCCCCCGCGAGCGGGCCGTGGCTACACCTTC. The full variable domain, completed using reference TRBV19 and TRBJ1-2, is DGGITQSPKYLFRKEGQNVTLSCEQNLNHDAMYWYRQDPGQGLRLIYYSQIVNDFQKGDIAEGYSVSREKKESFPLTVTSAQKNPTAFYLCASSAYPPRAGRGYTFGSGTRLTVV.